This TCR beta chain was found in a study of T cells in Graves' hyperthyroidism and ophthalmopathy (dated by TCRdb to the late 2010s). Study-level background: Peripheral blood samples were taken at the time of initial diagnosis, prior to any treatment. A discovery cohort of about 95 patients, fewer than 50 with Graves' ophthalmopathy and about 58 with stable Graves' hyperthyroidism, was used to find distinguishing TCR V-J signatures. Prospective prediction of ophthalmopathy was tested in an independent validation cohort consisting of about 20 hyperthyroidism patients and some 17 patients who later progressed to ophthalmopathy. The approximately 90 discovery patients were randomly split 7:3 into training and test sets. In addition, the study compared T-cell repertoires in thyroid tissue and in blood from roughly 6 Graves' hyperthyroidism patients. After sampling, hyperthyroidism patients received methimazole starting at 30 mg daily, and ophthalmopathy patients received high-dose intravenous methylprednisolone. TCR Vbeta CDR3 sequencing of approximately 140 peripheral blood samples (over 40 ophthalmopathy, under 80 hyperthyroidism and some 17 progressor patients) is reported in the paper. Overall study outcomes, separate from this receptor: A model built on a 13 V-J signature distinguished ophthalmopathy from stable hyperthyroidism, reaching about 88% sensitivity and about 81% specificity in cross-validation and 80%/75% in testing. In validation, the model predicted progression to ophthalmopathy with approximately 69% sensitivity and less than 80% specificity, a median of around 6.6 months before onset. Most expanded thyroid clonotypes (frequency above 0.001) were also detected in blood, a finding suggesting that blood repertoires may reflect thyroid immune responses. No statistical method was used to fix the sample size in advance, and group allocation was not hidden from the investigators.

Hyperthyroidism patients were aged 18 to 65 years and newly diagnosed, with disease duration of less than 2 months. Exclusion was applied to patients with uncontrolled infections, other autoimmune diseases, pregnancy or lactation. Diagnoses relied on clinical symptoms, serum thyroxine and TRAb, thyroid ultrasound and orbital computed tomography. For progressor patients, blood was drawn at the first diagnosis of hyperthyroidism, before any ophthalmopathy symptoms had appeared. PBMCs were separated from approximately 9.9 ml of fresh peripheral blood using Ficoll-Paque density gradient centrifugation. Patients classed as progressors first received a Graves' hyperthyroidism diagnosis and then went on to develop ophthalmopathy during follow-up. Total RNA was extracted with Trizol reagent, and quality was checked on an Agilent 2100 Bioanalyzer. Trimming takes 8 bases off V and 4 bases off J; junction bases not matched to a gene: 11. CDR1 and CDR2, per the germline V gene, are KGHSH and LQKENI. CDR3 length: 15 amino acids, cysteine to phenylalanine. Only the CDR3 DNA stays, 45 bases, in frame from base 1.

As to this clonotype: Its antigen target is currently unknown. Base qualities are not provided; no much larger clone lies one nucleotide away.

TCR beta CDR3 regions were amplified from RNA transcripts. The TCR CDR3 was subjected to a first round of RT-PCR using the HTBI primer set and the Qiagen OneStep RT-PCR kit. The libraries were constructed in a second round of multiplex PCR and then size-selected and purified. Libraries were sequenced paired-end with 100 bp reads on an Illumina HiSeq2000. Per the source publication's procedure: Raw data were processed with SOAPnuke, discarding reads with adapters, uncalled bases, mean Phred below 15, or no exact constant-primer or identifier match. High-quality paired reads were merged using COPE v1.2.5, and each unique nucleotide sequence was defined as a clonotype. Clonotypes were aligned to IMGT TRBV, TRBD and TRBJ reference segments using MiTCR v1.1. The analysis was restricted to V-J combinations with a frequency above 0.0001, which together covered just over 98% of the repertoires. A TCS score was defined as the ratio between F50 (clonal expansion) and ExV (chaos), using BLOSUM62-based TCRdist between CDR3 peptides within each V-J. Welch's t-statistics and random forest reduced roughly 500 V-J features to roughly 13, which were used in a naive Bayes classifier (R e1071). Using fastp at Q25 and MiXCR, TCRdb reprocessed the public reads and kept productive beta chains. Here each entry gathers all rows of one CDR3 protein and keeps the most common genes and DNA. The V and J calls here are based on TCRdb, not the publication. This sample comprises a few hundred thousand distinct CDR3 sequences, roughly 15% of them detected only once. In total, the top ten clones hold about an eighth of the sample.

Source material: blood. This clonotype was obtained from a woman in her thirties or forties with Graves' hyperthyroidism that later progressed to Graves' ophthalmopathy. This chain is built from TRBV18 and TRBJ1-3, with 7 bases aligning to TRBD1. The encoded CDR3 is CASASFRGKGNTIYF. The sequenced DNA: TGTGCCAGCGCCTCTTTCAGGGGGAAAGGAAACACCATATATTTT. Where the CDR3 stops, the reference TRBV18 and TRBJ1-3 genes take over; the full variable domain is NAGVMQNPRHLVRRRGQEARLRCSPMKGHSHVYWYRQLPEEGLKFMVYLQKENIIDESGMPKERFSAEFPKEGPSILRIQQVVRGDSAAYFCASASFRGKGNTIYFGEGSWLTVV.